This T cell receptor (beta chain) was recorded in a study of Ad26.COV2.S vaccination and SARS-CoV-2 variants. The CDR3 consists of 15 residues. Germline lookup yields CDR1 SGHTA and CDR2 FQGNSA. V gave up 3 bases and J gave up 2 bases; unmatched junction bases: 3. The table came from immunoSEQ multiplex PCR; TCRdb's copy has only in-frame clones and leaves some out. The sample carries roughly 700,000 clones, around 92% recorded once. Sample treatment: some 20 received Ad26.COV2.S at low or high dose, single or two shots; 5 received placebo; per-sample allocation not given. Day 63 following the first vaccine or placebo injection was when the samples were taken.

The material sequenced was peripheral blood, taken in a trial of Ad26.COV2.S vaccine versus placebo. The receptor's source is a person aged 18-65 years who received the Ad26.COV2.S COVID-19 vaccine or a placebo. This chain connects TRBV7-2 to TRBJ2-5, with 10 bases fitting TRBD2. For the CDR3, the DNA is TGTGCCAGCAGCTTCCTAGCGGGGGATCAAGAGACCCAGTACTTC. Its protein is CASSFLAGDQETQYF.